This entry lists 21 T cell receptor beta chains sequenced from one sample in a study of OX40 agonist ivuxolimab in advanced cancers. Profiling relied on immunoSEQ multiplex PCR, and the TCRdb table lists in-frame clones only, not all of them. The sample has some 20,000 clones; 75% to 95% are singletons. The material was CD4+ or CD8+ T cells sorted from blood, obtained in a trial of the OX40 agonist ivuxolimab. All receptors come from an adult with an advanced solid tumor such as melanoma, head and neck, liver or kidney cancer.

The chain recombines TRBV2 with TRBJ2-1; 16 bases map to TRBD2. Germline CDR1 is SNHLY and CDR2 is FYNNEI. V shed 6 bases and J 0 bases; nucleotides not matched to a gene: 14. There are 21 residues in the CDR3. The CDR3 loop reads CASSHSPGTSGGDSSYNEQFF. For the CDR3, the DNA is TGTGCCAGCAGCCACTCCCCGGGGACTAGCGGGGGGGACAGCTCCTACAATGAGCAGTTCTTC.

This chain joins TRBV23-1 and TRBJ1-2; the match to TRBD1 covers 7 bases. TRBV23-1 is sorted into the ORF group, with uncertain function. V lost 2 bases to trimming and J lost 1 base; unmatched junction nucleotides: 7. The CDR3 spans 16 residues. CDR3 protein: CASSQPRTGNNYGYTF. CDR3 coding DNA: TGCGCCAGCAGTCAACCGCGGACAGGAAATAACTATGGCTACACCTTC.

The chain links TRBV7-9 to TRBJ1-1; 9 bases line up with TRBD1. Germline V gene data show CDR1 as SEHNR and CDR2 as FQNEAQ (reference sequence). The CDR3 sequence is 13 residues long. The trim removed 3 bases at V and 4 bases at J, leaving 0 bases unmatched. CDR3 in amino acids: CASSLGQGTEAFF. The CDR3 DNA follows: TGTGCCAGCAGCTTGGGACAGGGCACTGAAGCTTTCTTT.

The rearrangement joins TRBV9 to TRBJ2-7; 8 positions match TRBD1. CDR1 and CDR2 (germline): SGDLS, YYNGEE. V lost 0 bases, J lost 4 bases, and 3 bases stayed unmatched. The CDR3 covers 14 residues. The CDR3 sequence: CASSVGTGRYEQYF. CDR3 sequence (DNA): TGTGCCAGCAGCGTAGGGACAGGGAGATACGAGCAGTACTTC.

This sequence joins TRBV29-1 and TRBJ2-1; no definite D call. This CDR3 region has 16 residues. Trimming cost V 0 bases and J 0 bases, with 12 bases left between them. From germline, CDR1 is SQVTM and CDR2 ANQGSEA. CDR3 in DNA: TGCAGCGTTGAAGATCTTCGACGGAACTCCTACAATGAGCAGTTCTTC. This gives the protein CSVEDLRRNSYNEQFF.

This clone has a handful of counts. V gene TRBV10-3 combines with J gene TRBJ2-1; D gene uncertain. The CDR3 loop spans 17 amino acids. V shed 0 bases and J shed 0 bases, with 12 bases lying between them. Germline V gene data show CDR1 as ENHRY and CDR2 as SYGVKD. As DNA, the CDR3 is TGTGCCATCAGTGAGTCCGGTTTGTATTCCTCCTACAATGAGCAGTTCTTC. Protein: CAISESGLYSSYNEQFF.

The chain has TRBV29-1 and TRBJ2-2, with no clear D. This CDR3 is built from 14 residues. The V and J ends lost 4 bases and 3 bases respectively, with 12 bases between them. Germline V lookup: CDR1 SQVTM, CDR2 ANQGSEA. The CDR3 DNA sequence: TGCAGCGTTGGCCCGGCCATGGACACCGGGGAGCTGTTTTTT. As protein: CSVGPAMDTGELFF.

The chain links TRBV6-5 to TRBJ1-2; 11 bases map to TRBD1. Germline lookup yields CDR1 MNHEY and CDR2 SVGAGI. The CDR3 has 12 amino acids. The J segment lost 8 bases and the V segment lost 8 bases, leaving 4 bases of the junction unmatched. The CDR3 is CASWTGGNGYTF. Here the CDR3 DNA reads TGTGCCAGCTGGACAGGGGGCAACGGCTACACCTTC.

The chain has TRBV19 and TRBJ1-2, with no clear D. V was clipped by 6 bases and J by 4 bases, with 3 bases between them. Germline CDR1 is LNHDA and CDR2 is SQIVND (reference sequence). The CDR3 is 10 residues long. CDR3 nucleotides: TGTGCCAGTAGATCCTATGGCTACACCTTC. Translated: CASRSYGYTF.

V gene TRBV4-1 combines with J gene TRBJ2-7, with a tentative D call TRBD2 (5 bases). With 0 bases removed from V and 4 bases from J, the gap between germline ends came to 16 bases. CDR1 and CDR2 (germline): MGHRA, YSYEKL. The CDR3 has 16 residues. CDR3 coding DNA: TGCGCCAGCAGCCAAGAAGGACTCTCGAGAGTTTACGAGCAGTACTTC. This codes for CASSQEGLSRVYEQYF.

The CDR3 coding sequence is TGCGCCAGCAGCGACAGGGGTATGGACTGGAACACTGAAGCTTTCTTT. Amino acid sequence: CASSDRGMDWNTEAFF. V usage is TRBV4-1 and J usage is TRBJ1-1; TRBD1 aligns across 8 bases. Germline assignment: CDR1 MGHRA and CDR2 YSYEKL. V trimming: 5 bases; J trimming: 1 base; junction bases outside the gene matches: 9. There are 16 residues in the CDR3.

The V call is TRBV21-1, the J call TRBJ1-4; the table's D gene call, TRBD1, was not cross checked with the DNA. TRBV21-1 is classified as a pseudogene. The CDR3 covers 16 residues. This CDR3 is CASSTSDRGTNEKLFF. The CDR3 nucleotides are TGTGCCAGCAGCACGAGTGACAGGGGGACTAATGAAAAACTGTTTTTT.

J is TRBJ2-7 and V is TRBV7-9, with D possibly being TRBD1 (7 bases). This CDR3 region has 15 residues. V lost 6 bases and J 3 bases, leaving 18 bases between the germline ends. The germline CDR1 and CDR2 sequences are SEHNR and FQNEAQ (reference sequence). In DNA, the CDR3 is TGTGCCAGCAGTAATAATCGACAGGGAGGCTACGAGCAGTACTTC. As protein: CASSNNRQGGYEQYF. The variable domain in full, completed from reference TRBV7-9 and TRBJ2-7, reads DTGVSQNPRHKITKRGQNVTFRCDPISEHNRLYWYRQTLGQGPEFLTYFQNEAQLEKSRLLSDRFSAERPKGSFSTLEIQRTEQGDSAMYLCASSNNRQGGYEQYFGPGTRLTVT.

This chain uses TRBV27 with TRBJ2-2, with TRBD1 matching over 9 bases. With 0 bases clipped from V and 3 bases from J, the junction kept 8 bases outside the gene matches. The CDR3 has 18 residues. Germline V gene data show CDR1 as MNHEY and CDR2 as SMNVEV (reference sequence). CDR3 residues: CASSLSQGASGYTGELFF. CDR3 DNA sequence: TGTGCCAGCAGTTTATCACAGGGGGCTAGCGGATACACCGGGGAGCTGTTTTTT.

The chain links TRBV6-5 to TRBJ2-7; possibly TRBD1 for D (6 bases). CDR1 and CDR2 (germline): MNHEY, SVGAGI. V dropped 5 bases and J dropped 2 bases, with 10 bases sitting between them. The CDR3 has 13 residues. CDR3 DNA: TGTGCCAGCAGTCCGGGACAAACCTACGAGCAGTACTTC. Translating it yields CASSPGQTYEQYF.

This clone appeared a single time. Here the CDR3 reads CASSSPRQGTYGYTF. The CDR3 DNA is TGTGCCAGCAGTTCCCCTCGACAGGGGACCTATGGCTACACCTTC. The chain employs TRBV27 and TRBJ1-2; 8 bases line up with TRBD1. The CDR3 covers 15 residues. Germline lookup yields CDR1 MNHEY and CDR2 SMNVEV (reference sequence). With V trimmed by 4 bases and J by 4 bases, 8 bases remained unmatched.

The chain uses TRBV4-2 and TRBJ2-5; TRBD2 might be the D (5 bases). The germline V gene encodes CDR1 LGHNA and CDR2 YNFKEQ. CDR3 length: 16 residues. Trimming took off 3 bases at V and 2 bases at J, with 16 bases between the two ends. The CDR3 region has the DNA TGTGCCAGCAGCCAGGTCCTTGAGGGCCGACAAGAGACCCAGTACTTC. Translation gives CASSQVLEGRQETQYF.

V gene TRBV19 combines with J gene TRBJ1-1, with D possibly TRBD1 on 6 matching bases. This CDR3 is built from 14 residues. With 1 base removed from V and 4 bases from J, the gap between germline ends came to 10 bases. Germline-derived CDR1 and CDR2 are LNHDA and SQIVND (reference sequence). The CDR3 loop reads CASSIGTGTTEAFF. For the CDR3, the DNA is TGTGCCAGTAGTATAGGAACAGGGACCACTGAAGCTTTCTTT.

The chain uses TRBV7-9 and TRBJ1-5; D ambiguous. This CDR3 has 14 residues. The germline V gene has CDR1 SEHNR and CDR2 FQNEAQ (reference sequence). Trimming removed 4 bases at V and 0 bases at J, with 7 bases between. DNA of the CDR3: TGTGCCAGCAGCTCCGACGGTAGCAATCAGCCCCAGCATTTT. Amino acid sequence: CASSSDGSNQPQHF.

CDR3 bases: TGTGCCAGCAGCTGGGGGACCCATCTTACCTACACCTTC. It is translated as CASSWGTHLTYTF. The chain uses TRBV7-9 and TRBJ1-2; D perhaps matches TRBD1 (5 bases). Trimming left V 4 bases short and J 10 bases short, with 16 bases between. CDR1 is SEHNR, CDR2 FQNEAQ, per germline (reference sequence). The CDR3 extends over 13 amino acids.

The chain recombines TRBV19 with TRBJ2-2, with a tentative D call TRBD1 (6 bases). The CDR3 is 13 amino acids. Trimming took off 2 bases at V and 6 bases at J, with 7 bases between the two ends. The germline V gene encodes CDR1 LNHDA and CDR2 SQIVND (reference sequence). In DNA form, the CDR3 reads TGTGCCAGTAGTATAACAGGGTCCGGGGAGCTGTTTTTT. It is translated as CASSITGSGELFF.